This T cell receptor (beta chain) came from a study of cytomegalovirus exposure and HLA in healthy donors. Study results and caveats: Later work found most CMV-associated TCR beta chains apparently HLA-restricted.

Primers: 60 Vbeta forward and 13 Jbeta reverse. Repertoires were generated with immunoSEQ multiplex PCR, while TCRdb's copy carries only in-frame clones and drops some. Of 150,000 to 200,000 clones in the sample, roughly 78% were seen once. With 2 bases removed from V and 4 bases from J, the gap between germline ends came to 18 bases. Germline V lookup: CDR1 SGHVS, CDR2 FQNEAQ. The CDR3 has 18 amino acids. A remark on this clone: Its antigen is unidentified.

This chain joins TRBV7-8 and TRBJ2-6; D possibly corresponds to TRBD1 (6 bases). The clonotype comes from a woman aged 45-60 years in good health and CMV-seropositive. Source material: PBMCs. CDR3 coding DNA: TGTGCCAGCAGCTTATTAGAGACAGGTTTCTCCGGGGCCAACGTCCTGACTTTC. It yields the protein CASSLLETGFSGANVLTF.